Presented here are 3 T cell receptor beta chains from one specimen sequenced in a study of T cells in Graves' hyperthyroidism and ophthalmopathy. RNA transcripts served as the template for amplifying TCR beta CDR3 regions. A first-round RT-PCR of the TCR CDR3 used the HTBI primer set. A single record per CDR3 protein comes from TCRdb applying MiXCR to the multiplex PCR reads. Found here are roughly 500,000 distinct CDR3 sequences, over 45% of them singletons; the top ten hold 35% to 50%. Sequencing used peripheral blood or thyroid tissue (not recorded which). These receptors were collected from an adult woman with Graves' disease, either hyperthyroidism or ophthalmopathy (not recorded which).

The chain uses TRBV24-1 and TRBJ1-2; 8 bases are a match to TRBD1. This CDR3 has 18 residues. Trimming took 0 bases from V and 1 from J; bases not matched to a gene: 9. CDR1 is KGHDR, CDR2 SFDVKD, per germline. The chain's CDR3 is CATSDLRGRGRDNYGYTF. In DNA, the CDR3 is TGTGCCACCAGTGATTTGCGGGGCAGGGGGCGAGATAACTATGGCTACACCTTC.

The chain links TRBV29-1 to TRBJ1-1, with 12 bases lining up with TRBD1. With V trimmed by 8 bases and J by 1 base, 8 bases remained unmatched. The CDR3 is 15 residues long. Germline V gene lookup returns CDR1 SQVTM and CDR2 ANQGSEA. The CDR3 loop is CSPIRDRGQNTEAFF. CDR3 nucleotide sequence: TGCAGCCCCATCCGGGACAGGGGGCAGAACACTGAAGCTTTCTTT.

This clonotype has more than one count but fewer than ten. The chain recombines TRBV9 with TRBJ2-5, with 11 bases matching TRBD1. The CDR3 is made up of 19 amino acids. Looked up from germline, CDR1 is SGDLS and CDR2 is YYNGEE. The junction had 12 bases not matched to a gene; V was cut back by 2 bases and J by 0 bases. The CDR3 sequence: CASSVAMGGTGGYQETQYF. CDR3 nucleotides: TGTGCCAGCAGCGTCGCGATGGGAGGGACAGGGGGATACCAAGAGACCCAGTACTTC. The whole variable domain, filled in from reference TRBV9 and TRBJ2-5, reads DSGVTQTPKHLITATGQRVTLRCSPRSGDLSVYWYQQSLDQGLQFLIQYYNGEERAKGNILERFSAQQFPDLHSELNLSSLELGDSALYFCASSVAMGGTGGYQETQYFGPGTRLLVL.